The clone carrying this T cell receptor beta chain was found once. Its antigen remains unidentified. This sample was taken from a study of cytomegalovirus exposure and HLA in healthy donors. Study-level information: Across around 400 genotyped donors, 81% landed in the Caucasian-associated ancestry cluster.

At collection, donors were nominally healthy, but unrecorded immune exposures were probable. Germline V gene data show CDR1 as SNHLY and CDR2 as FYNNEI. The CDR3 spans 15 residues. Trimming took off 2 bases at V and 3 bases at J, with 10 bases between the two ends. The study's findings and limits: Among TCR sequences, most were rare, though some public TCRs appeared in many donors. Apart from CMV serostatus, no immune exposure information was available.

PCR used 60 Vbeta primers and 13 Jbeta primers. Profiling relied on immunoSEQ multiplex PCR, and the TCRdb table lists in-frame clones only, not all of them. Of about 170,000 clones listed, 80% are singletons. Specimen: PBMCs. The clonotype was recovered from a man aged 25 to 40 in good health and CMV-seropositive. J is TRBJ2-2 and V is TRBV2; D unresolved. CDR3 sequence: CASSEQSVDTGELFF. The CDR3 DNA is TGTGCCAGCAGTGAACAGTCAGTTGACACCGGGGAGCTGTTTTTT.